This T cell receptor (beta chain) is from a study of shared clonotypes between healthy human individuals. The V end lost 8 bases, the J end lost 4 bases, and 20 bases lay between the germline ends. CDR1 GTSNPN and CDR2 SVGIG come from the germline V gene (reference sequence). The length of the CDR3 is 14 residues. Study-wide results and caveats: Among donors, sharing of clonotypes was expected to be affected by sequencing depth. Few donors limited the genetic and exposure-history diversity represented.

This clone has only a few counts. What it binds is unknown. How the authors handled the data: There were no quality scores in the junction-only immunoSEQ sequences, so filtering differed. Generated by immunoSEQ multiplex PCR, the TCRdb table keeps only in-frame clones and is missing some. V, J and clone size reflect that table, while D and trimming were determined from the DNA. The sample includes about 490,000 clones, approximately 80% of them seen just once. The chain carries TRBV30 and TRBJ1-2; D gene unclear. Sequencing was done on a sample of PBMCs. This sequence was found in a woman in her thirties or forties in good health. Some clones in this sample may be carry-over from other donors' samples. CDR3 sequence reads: CAARKGPSGYGYTF. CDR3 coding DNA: TGTGCCGCGCGCAAGGGTCCCTCGGGCTATGGCTACACCTTC.